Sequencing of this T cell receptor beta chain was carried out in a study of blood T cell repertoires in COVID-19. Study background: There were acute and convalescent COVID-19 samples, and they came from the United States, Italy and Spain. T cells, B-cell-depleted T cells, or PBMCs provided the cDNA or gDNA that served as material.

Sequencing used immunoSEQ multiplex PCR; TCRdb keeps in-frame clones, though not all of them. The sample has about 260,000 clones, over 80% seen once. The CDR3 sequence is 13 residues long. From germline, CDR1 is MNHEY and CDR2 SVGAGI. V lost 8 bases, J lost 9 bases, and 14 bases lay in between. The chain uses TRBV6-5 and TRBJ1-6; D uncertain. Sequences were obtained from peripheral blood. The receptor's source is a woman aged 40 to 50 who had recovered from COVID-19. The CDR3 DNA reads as TGTGCCAGCCTTAGCGGGCTGCTTTCACCCCTCCACTTT. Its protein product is CASLSGLLSPLHF.